This record covers a single T cell receptor beta chain. Its antigen remains unidentified. Method: immunoSEQ multiplex PCR; TCRdb's copy keeps in-frame clones and lacks some. The repertoire holds some 34,000 clones, with about 80% as singletons. This entry comes from a study of T cells in localized non-small cell lung cancer. Study observations and caveats: The study sequenced only one region of the tumor. As a result, intratumor heterogeneity could not be excluded and remains possible. A raised T cell density in blood coincided with lengthier overall survival. Appearance in adjacent lung was seen for a median approximately 59 of the top 100 tumor clones. Highest T cell clonality was seen in uninvolved adjacent lung, surpassing that measured in tumor.

The CDR3 sequence is 17 residues long. The germline V and J ends were trimmed by 3 bases and 2 bases, with 20 bases remaining between them. Per the germline V gene, CDR1 is SGHRS and CDR2 is YFSETQ. The sequences come from peripheral blood, collected before any cancer treatment. The TCR sequence derives from a male donor at least 60 years old with stage III squamous cell lung carcinoma. This sequence joins TRBV5-1 and TRBJ1-1, with D possibly matching TRBD1 (5 bases). The chain's CDR3 is CASSYRSFPGVNTEAFF. CDR3 DNA: TGCGCCAGCAGCTATCGATCCTTTCCGGGGGTAAACACTGAAGCTTTCTTT.